Listed below are T cell receptor beta chains from one sample, sequenced in a study of identical twins. TCRdb called the 5' RACE reads again in MiXCR, with one record for every CDR3 protein. The data show some 600,000 distinct CDR3 sequences, with under 8.5% seen just once and approximately 1.5% held by the top ten. These data were likewise used in another study, on yellow fever vaccine responses in identical twins.

The source material was PBMCs. These receptor sequences come from a woman aged 18-29 years in good health. Each CDR3 is given with its conserved first and last residue. A D gene is named only where the DNA matches it firmly. Expanded clones get a size class; other rows say once, few or many, or leave the size out.

TRBV14	NA	TRBJ2-5	NA	CASSQDALIETQYF	TGTGCCAGCAGCCAAGATGCCCTAATAGAGACCCAGTACTTC
TRBV4-2	many	TRBJ2-1	NA	CASSQDPSYNEQFF	TGTGCCAGCAGCCAGGACCCCTCCTACAATGAGCAGTTCTTC
TRBV11-2	NA	TRBJ1-6	TRBD1	CASSLGVQGATYNSPLHF	TGTGCCAGCAGCTTAGGGGTCCAGGGGGCCACCTATAATTCACCCCTCCACTTT
TRBV12-3/TRBV12-4	few	TRBJ2-1	NA	CASSLRQGSHNEQFF	TGTGCCAGCAGTTTAAGGCAGGGAAGTCACAATGAGCAGTTCTTC
TRBV5-1	NA	TRBJ2-6	NA	CASSLVVSGANVLTF	TGCGCCAGCAGCTTGGTTGTCTCTGGGGCCAACGTCCTGACTTTC
TRBV5-1	NA	TRBJ2-5	NA	CASSPSPRTDRKETQYF	TGCGCCAGCAGTCCGAGCCCCCGAACCGACAGGAAAGAGACCCAGTACTTC
TRBV15	NA	TRBJ2-7	NA	CATSLGSSYEQYF	TGTGCCACCAGCTTAGGTAGCTCCTACGAGCAGTACTTC
TRBV15	few	TRBJ2-3	NA	CATSRPLVPDPYTDTQYF	TGTGCCACCAGCAGGCCCCTTGTCCCGGACCCTTACACAGATACGCAGTATTTT
TRBV5-1	few	TRBJ2-7	TRBD1	CASSLEQGFSYEQYF	TGCGCCAGCAGCTTGGAACAGGGGTTCTCCTACGAGCAGTACTTC
TRBV6-5	NA	TRBJ2-1	TRBD2	CASSYWGLAGYVNEQFF	TGTGCCAGCAGTTACTGGGGTCTAGCGGGATATGTCAATGAGCAGTTCTTC
TRBV10-2	few	TRBJ2-3	NA	CASSEGYSTDTQYF	TGCGCCAGCAGTGAAGGGTATAGCACAGATACGCAGTATTTT
TRBV15	NA	TRBJ2-5	TRBD2	CAMIHRGEGRNKTQYF	TGTGCCATGATACATCGAGGGGAGGGCCGCAATAAGACCCAGTACTTC
TRBV29-1	NA	TRBJ2-2	NA	CSVGKGGNTGELFF	TGCAGCGTTGGGAAAGGGGGGAACACCGGGGAGCTGTTTTTT
TRBV29-1	NA	TRBJ1-1	NA	CSVGWDNGDEAFF	TGCAGCGTTGGGTGGGACAATGGCGATGAAGCTTTCTTT
TRBV7-9	few	TRBJ2-2	TRBD1	CASSPTGGTPGELFF	TGTGCCAGCAGCCCGACAGGGGGGACCCCCGGGGAGCTGTTTTTT
TRBV9	many	TRBJ2-2	NA	CASSEVLAFDTGELFF	TGTGCCAGCAGCGAGGTTCTAGCTTTCGACACCGGGGAGCTGTTTTTT
TRBV27	few	TRBJ2-6	NA	CASSLRVQLGGGANVLTF	TGTGCCAGCAGTTTAAGGGTCCAGTTGGGCGGTGGGGCCAACGTCCTGACTTTC
TRBV20-1	few	TRBJ2-3	TRBD1	CSAFRGLVGDTQYF	TGCAGTGCTTTCAGGGGGCTGGTCGGGGATACGCAGTATTTT
TRBV10-1	many	TRBJ1-6	NA	CASSGGRNSPLHF	TGCGCCAGCAGTGGGGGGAGGAATTCACCCCTCCACTTT
TRBV21-1	many	TRBJ1-1	NA	CASGLREAFF	TGTGCCAGCGGACTTCGAGAGGCTTTCTTT
TRBV5-1	many	TRBJ1-1	NA	CASSYTGILNTEAFF	TGCGCCAGCAGCTACACAGGGATATTGAACACTGAAGCTTTCTTT
TRBV6-1	NA	TRBJ2-3	TRBD2	CASSVTSGQSTDTQYF	TGTGCCAGCAGTGTGACTAGCGGGCAGAGCACAGATACGCAGTATTTT
TRBV5-1	NA	TRBJ2-7	NA	CASSLLLSSYEQYF	TGCGCCAGCAGCTTGTTGCTCAGCTCCTACGAGCAGTACTTC
TRBV29-1	few	TRBJ1-1	NA	CSVETGMNTEAFF	TGCAGCGTTGAGACAGGAATGAACACTGAAGCTTTCTTT
TRBV7-2	NA	TRBJ2-4	TRBD2	CASSLAGTSVNIQYF	TGTGCCAGCAGCTTAGCAGGGACTAGCGTTAACATTCAGTACTTC
TRBV12-3/TRBV12-4	NA	TRBJ2-3	TRBD2	CASSLVASGSNDTQYF	TGTGCCAGCAGTTTAGTGGCTAGCGGGAGTAATGATACGCAGTATTTT
TRBV12-3/TRBV12-4	many	TRBJ1-5	NA	CASSFSGASNQPQHF	TGTGCCAGCAGTTTCTCGGGGGCAAGCAATCAGCCCCAGCATTTT
TRBV12-3/TRBV12-4	few	TRBJ1-6	NA	CASSLEYDSPLHF	TGTGCCAGCAGTTTAGAGTACGATTCACCCCTCCACTTT
TRBV12-3/TRBV12-4	NA	TRBJ2-5	NA	CASSPWNQETQYF	TGTGCCAGCAGTCCTTGGAACCAAGAGACCCAGTACTTC
TRBV19	NA	TRBJ1-2	NA	CASSINNYGYTF	TGTGCCAGTAGTATCAATAACTATGGCTACACCTTC
TRBV28	NA	TRBJ2-2	TRBD2	CASSSGGRKPGELFF	TGTGCCAGCAGTTCGGGGGGGCGGAAACCCGGGGAGCTGTTTTTT
TRBV29-1	NA	TRBJ1-5	TRBD1	CSGVTGLGQPQHF	TGCAGCGGAGTGACAGGGCTTGGGCAGCCCCAGCATTTT
TRBV3-1	once	TRBJ2-2	TRBD2	CASCPGLAGGGGTGELFF	TGTGCCAGCTGTCCCGGACTAGCGGGAGGAGGTGGGACCGGGGAGCTGTTTTTT
TRBV12-3/TRBV12-4	NA	TRBJ2-7	NA	CASSLGPRGGGPYEQYF	TGTGCCAGCAGTTTGGGGCCCAGAGGGGGAGGGCCCTACGAGCAGTACTTC
TRBV20-1	NA	TRBJ1-2	NA	CSARRAYGYTF	TGCAGTGCTAGGCGAGCCTATGGCTACACCTTC
TRBV2	few	TRBJ2-7	NA	CASSEAQSSYEQYF	TGTGCCAGCAGTGAAGCACAGAGCTCCTACGAGCAGTACTTC
TRBV12-3/TRBV12-4	NA	TRBJ2-7	TRBD1	CASSVRGPEEQYF	TGTGCCAGCAGTGTAAGGGGGCCGGAGGAGCAGTACTTC